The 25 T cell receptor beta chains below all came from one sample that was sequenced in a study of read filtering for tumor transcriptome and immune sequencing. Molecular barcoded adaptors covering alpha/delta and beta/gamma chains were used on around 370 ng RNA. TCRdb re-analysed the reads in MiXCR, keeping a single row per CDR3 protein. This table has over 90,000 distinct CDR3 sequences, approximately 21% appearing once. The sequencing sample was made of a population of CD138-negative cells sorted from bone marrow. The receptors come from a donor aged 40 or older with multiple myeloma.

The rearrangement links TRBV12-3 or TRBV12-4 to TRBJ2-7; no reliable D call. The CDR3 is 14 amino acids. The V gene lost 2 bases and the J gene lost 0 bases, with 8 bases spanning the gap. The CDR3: CASSLWGSSYEQYF. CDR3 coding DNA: TGTGCCAGCAGTTTATGGGGTAGCTCCTACGAGCAGTACTTC.

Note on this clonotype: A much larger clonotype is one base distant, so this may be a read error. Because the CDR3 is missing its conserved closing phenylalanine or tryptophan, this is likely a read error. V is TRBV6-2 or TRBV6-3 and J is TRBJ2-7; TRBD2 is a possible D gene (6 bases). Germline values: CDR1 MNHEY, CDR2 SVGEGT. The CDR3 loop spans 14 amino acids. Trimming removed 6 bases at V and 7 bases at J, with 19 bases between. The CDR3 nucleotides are TGTGCCAGCAGCCGATCAAGCGTGGGACTGGAGCAGTACTAC. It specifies CASSRSSVGLEQYY.

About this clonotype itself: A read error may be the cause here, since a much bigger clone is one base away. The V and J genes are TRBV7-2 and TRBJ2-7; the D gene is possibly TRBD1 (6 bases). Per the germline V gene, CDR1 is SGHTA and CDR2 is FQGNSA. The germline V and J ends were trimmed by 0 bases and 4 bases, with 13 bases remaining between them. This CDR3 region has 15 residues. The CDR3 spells CASSLAVTGMYEQYF. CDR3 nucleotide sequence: TGTGCCAGCAGCTTAGCAGTAACAGGGATGTACGAGCAGTACTTC.

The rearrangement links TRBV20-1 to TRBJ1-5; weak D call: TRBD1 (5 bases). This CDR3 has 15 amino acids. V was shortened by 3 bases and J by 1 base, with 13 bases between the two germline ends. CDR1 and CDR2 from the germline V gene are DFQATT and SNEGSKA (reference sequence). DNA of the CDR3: TGCAGTGCTAGGGGGCGGGGTCTAAGCAATCAGCCCCAGCATTTT. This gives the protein CSARGRGLSNQPQHF.

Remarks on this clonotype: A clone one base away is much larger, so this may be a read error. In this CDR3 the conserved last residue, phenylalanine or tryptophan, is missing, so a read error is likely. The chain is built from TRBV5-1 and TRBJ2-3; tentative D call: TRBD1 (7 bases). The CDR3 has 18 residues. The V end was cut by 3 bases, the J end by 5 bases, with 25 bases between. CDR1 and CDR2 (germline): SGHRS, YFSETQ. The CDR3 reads CASSSTGSTGVGRDTQYL. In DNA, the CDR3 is TGCGCCAGCAGCTCGACAGGGTCCACGGGAGTAGGCCGAGATACGCAGTATCTT.

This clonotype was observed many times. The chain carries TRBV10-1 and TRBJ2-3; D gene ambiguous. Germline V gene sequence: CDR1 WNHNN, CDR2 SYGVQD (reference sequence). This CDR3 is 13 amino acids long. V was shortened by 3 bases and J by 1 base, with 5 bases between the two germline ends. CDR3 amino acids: CASSDSGTDTQYF. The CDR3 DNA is TGCGCCAGCAGTGACTCGGGCACAGATACGCAGTATTTT.

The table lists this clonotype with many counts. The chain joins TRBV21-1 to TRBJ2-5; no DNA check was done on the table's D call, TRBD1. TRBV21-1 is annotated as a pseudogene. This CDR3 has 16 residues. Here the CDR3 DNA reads TGTGCCAGCAGCAAACCCTTGAACAGGGGGCAAGAGACCCAGTACTTC. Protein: CASSKPLNRGQETQYF.

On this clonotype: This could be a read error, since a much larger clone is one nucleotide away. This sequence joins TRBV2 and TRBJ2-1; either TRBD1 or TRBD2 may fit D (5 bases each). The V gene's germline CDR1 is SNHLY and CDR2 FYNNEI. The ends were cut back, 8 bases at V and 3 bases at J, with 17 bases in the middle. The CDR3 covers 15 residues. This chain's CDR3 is CASGVGVANYNEQFF. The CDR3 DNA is TGTGCCAGCGGAGTGGGGGTGGCGAACTACAATGAGCAGTTCTTC.

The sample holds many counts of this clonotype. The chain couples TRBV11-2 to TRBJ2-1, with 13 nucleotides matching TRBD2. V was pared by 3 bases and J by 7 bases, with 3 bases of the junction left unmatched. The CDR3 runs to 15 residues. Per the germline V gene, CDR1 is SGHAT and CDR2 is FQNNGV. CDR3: CASSFTSGGANEQFF. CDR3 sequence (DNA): TGTGCCAGCAGCTTCACTAGCGGGGGGGCTAATGAGCAGTTCTTC.

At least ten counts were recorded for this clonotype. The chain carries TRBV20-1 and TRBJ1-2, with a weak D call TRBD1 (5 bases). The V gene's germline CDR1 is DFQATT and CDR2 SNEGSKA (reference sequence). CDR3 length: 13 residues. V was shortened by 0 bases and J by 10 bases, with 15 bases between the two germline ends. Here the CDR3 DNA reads TGCAGTGCTAGAGAGGCCGGGGGGATCCTCTACACCTTC. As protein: CSAREAGGILYTF.

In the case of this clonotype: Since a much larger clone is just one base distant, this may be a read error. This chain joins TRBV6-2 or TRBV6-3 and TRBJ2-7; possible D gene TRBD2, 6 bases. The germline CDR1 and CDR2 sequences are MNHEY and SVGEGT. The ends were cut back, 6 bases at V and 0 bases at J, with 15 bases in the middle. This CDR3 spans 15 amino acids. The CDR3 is CASSPGAGSSYEQYF. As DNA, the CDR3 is TGTGCCAGCAGCCCCGGGGCGGGGTCCTCCTACGAGCAGTACTTC.

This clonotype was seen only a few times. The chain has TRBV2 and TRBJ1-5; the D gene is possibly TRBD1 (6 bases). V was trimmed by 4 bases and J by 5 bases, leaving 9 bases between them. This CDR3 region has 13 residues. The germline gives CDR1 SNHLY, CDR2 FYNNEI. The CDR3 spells CASSVEGDQPQHF. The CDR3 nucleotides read TGTGCCAGCAGTGTAGAGGGGGATCAGCCCCAGCATTTT.

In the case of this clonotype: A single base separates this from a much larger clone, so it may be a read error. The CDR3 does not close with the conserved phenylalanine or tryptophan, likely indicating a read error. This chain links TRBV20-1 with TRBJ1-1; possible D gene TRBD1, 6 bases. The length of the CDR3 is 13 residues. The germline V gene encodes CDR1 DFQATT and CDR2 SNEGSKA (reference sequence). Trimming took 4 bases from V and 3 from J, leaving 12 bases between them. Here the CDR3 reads CSATPTGYTEAFS. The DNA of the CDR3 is TGCAGTGCTACCCCGACAGGCTACACTGAAGCTTTCTCT.

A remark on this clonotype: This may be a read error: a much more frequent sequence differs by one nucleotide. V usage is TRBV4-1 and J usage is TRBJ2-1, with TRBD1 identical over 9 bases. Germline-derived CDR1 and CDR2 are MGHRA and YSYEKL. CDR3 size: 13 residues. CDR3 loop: CASSQERTGEQSF. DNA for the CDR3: TGCGCCAGCAGCCAAGAAAGGACAGGGGAGCAGTCCTTC.

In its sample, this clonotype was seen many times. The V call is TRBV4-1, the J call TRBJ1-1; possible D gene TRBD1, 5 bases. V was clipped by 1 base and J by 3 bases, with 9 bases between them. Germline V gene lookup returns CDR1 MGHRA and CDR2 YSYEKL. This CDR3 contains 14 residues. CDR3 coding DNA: TGCGCCAGCAGCCAAGGGGGCCGGGACACTGAAGCTTTCTTT. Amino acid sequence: CASSQGGRDTEAFF.

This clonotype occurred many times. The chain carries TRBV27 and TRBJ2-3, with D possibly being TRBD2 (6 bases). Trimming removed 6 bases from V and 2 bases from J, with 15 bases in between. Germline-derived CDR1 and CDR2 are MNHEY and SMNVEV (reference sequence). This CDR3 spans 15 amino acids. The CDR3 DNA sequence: TGTGCCAGCAGCACCCGGGACTTAGCCACAGATACGCAGTATTTT. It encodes CASSTRDLATDTQYF.

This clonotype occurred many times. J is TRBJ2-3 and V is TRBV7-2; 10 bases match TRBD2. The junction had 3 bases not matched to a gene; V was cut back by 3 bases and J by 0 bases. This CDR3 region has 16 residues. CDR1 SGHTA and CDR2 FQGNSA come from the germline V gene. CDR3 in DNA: TGTGCCAGCAGCTTTAGCGGGGGGCCTAGCACAGATACGCAGTATTTT. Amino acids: CASSFSGGPSTDTQYF.

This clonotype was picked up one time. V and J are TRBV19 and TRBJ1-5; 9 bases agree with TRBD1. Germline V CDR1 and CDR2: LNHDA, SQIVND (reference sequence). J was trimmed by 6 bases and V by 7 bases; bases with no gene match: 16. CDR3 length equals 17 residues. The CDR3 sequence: CASTPPLTGGRPQPQHF. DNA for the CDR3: TGTGCCAGTACCCCACCGCTCACAGGGGGCAGACCTCAGCCCCAGCATTTT.

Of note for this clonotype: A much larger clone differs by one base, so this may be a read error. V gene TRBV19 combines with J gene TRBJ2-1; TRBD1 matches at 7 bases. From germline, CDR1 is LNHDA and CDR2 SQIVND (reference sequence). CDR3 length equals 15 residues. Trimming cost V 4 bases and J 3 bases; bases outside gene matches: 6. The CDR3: CASSTAWDSYNEQFF. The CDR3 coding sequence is TGTGCCAGTAGTACAGCATGGGACAGCTACAATGAGCAGTTCTTC.

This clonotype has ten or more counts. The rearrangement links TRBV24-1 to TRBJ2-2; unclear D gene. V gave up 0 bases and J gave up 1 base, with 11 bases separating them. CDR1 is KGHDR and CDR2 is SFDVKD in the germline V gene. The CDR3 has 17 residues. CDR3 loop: CATSDLVNSLNTGELFF. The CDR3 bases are TGTGCCACCAGTGATTTGGTCAACAGCCTGAACACCGGGGAGCTGTTTTTT.

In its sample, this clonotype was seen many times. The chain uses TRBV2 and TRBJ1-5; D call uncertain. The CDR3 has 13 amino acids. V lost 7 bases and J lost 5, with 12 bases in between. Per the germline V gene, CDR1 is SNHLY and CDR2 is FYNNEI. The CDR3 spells CASTRDTYQPQHF. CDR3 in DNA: TGTGCCAGCACCCGTGACACCTATCAGCCCCAGCATTTT.

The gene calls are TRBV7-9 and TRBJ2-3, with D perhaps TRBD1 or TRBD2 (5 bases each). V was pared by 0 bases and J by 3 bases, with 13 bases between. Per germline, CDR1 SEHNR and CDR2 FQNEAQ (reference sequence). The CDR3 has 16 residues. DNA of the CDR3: TGTGCCAGCAGCTTAGCTTTTGGGGGACCAACAGATACGCAGTATTTT. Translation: CASSLAFGGPTDTQYF.

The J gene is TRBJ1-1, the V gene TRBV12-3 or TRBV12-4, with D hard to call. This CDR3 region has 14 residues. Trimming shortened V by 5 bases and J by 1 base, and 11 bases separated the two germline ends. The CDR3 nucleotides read TGTGCCAGCAGTCTTATGGGGTCGAACACTGAAGCTTTCTTT. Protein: CASSLMGSNTEAFF.

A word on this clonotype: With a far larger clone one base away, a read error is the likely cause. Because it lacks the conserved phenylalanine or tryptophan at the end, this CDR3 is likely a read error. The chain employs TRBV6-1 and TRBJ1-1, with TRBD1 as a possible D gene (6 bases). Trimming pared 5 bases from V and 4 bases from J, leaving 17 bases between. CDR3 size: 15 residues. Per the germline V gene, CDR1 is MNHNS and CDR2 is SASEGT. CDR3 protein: CASSYLGAGVTEAFS. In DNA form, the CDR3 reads TGTGCCAGCAGTTACTTGGGGGCTGGGGTCACTGAAGCTTTCTCT.

The CDR3 loop is CASSRERYSGANVLTF. The CDR3 DNA reads as TGTGCCAGCAGCCGGGAAAGGTACTCTGGGGCCAACGTCCTGACTTTC. The chain couples TRBV14 to TRBJ2-6; D remains ambiguous. The CDR3 has 16 amino acids. Trimming left V 4 bases short and J 0 bases short, with 10 bases between. The germline CDR1 and CDR2 sequences are SGHDN and FVKESK.